One sample yielded the 18 T cell receptor beta chains listed below, sequenced in a study of shared clonotypes between healthy human individuals. The assay was immunoSEQ multiplex PCR, and TCRdb's table has in-frame clones only and misses some. The sample includes some 1,100,000 clones, about four fifths of them seen just once. Material for sequencing was memory CD4+ T cells from PBMCs. Subset denoted: CD45RA-negative fraction. The receptors shown here come from a man younger than 30 in good health. Some clones in this sample may be carry-over from other donors' samples.

This clone was detected only a few times. J is TRBJ1-2 and V is TRBV28; no clear D. This CDR3 has 12 amino acids. V shed 2 bases and J shed 5 bases, with 6 bases lying between them. Germline CDR1 and CDR2: MDHEN and SYDVKM. Here the CDR3 reads CASSLMLYGYTF. The CDR3 nucleotides are TGTGCCAGCAGTTTAATGCTTTATGGCTACACCTTC.

The chain couples TRBV11-2 to TRBJ1-3; maybe TRBD1 (5 bases). Germline CDR1 reads SGHAT; CDR2 reads FQNNGV. The CDR3 runs to 17 residues. V lost 6 bases to trimming and J lost 0 bases, with 18 bases between them. CDR3 DNA: TGTGCCAGCAGAAGTACTCCGGGACCCCCCTCTGGAAACACCATATATTTT. It encodes CASRSTPGPPSGNTIYF. Supplemented by reference TRBV11-2 and TRBJ1-3, the full variable domain reads EAGVAQSPRYKIIEKRQSVAFWCNPISGHATLYWYQQILGQGPKLLIQFQNNGVVDDSQLPKDRFSAERLKGVDSTLKIQPAKLEDSAVYLCASRSTPGPPSGNTIYFGEGSWLTVV.

This clone has just a few counts. The V and J genes are TRBV2 and TRBJ1-1; D call uncertain. V lost 4 bases, J lost 5 bases, and 5 bases lay in between. The germline V gene encodes CDR1 SNHLY and CDR2 FYNNEI. This CDR3 comprises 11 residues. CDR3: CASSGVTEAFF. CDR3 DNA sequence: TGTGCCAGCAGTGGGGTGACTGAAGCTTTCTTT.

The rearrangement uses TRBV5-1 and TRBJ2-5; D call uncertain. In germline, CDR1 is SGHRS, CDR2 YFSETQ. The germline V and J ends were trimmed by 0 bases and 2 bases, with 11 bases remaining between them. There are 15 residues in the CDR3. The DNA of the CDR3 is TGCGCCAGCAGCTTGGAGAGAATAGGGCAAGAGACCCAGTACTTC. Its protein product is CASSLERIGQETQYF. The full variable domain, with the rest looked up from reference TRBV5-1 and TRBJ2-5, is KAGVTQTPRYLIKTRGQQVTLSCSPISGHRSVSWYQQTPGQGLQFLFEYFSETQRNKGNFPGRFSGRQFSNSRSEMNVSTLELGDSALYLCASSLERIGQETQYFGPGTRLLVL.

V and J are TRBV7-8 and TRBJ2-7; 10 bases align to TRBD1. This CDR3 is built from 14 residues. From germline, CDR1 is SGHVS and CDR2 FQNEAQ. V dropped 3 bases and J dropped 3; count of bases not matched to a gene: 2. CDR3 in amino acids: CASSFRTGGYEQYF. The CDR3 coding sequence is TGTGCCAGCAGCTTCCGGACAGGGGGCTACGAGCAGTACTTC.

The chain has TRBV4-1 and TRBJ2-1; D is tentatively TRBD1 or TRBD2 (5 bases each). With 1 base removed from V and 0 bases from J, the gap between germline ends came to 16 bases. The CDR3 extends over 18 amino acids. CDR1 is MGHRA and CDR2 is YSYEKL in the germline V gene. Here the CDR3 DNA reads TGCGCCAGCAGCCAAGTGGATATGGGGGTTTACTCCTACAATGAGCAGTTCTTC. Translation gives CASSQVDMGVYSYNEQFF.

The chain carries TRBV29-1 and TRBJ2-5; weak D call: TRBD2 (5 bases). This CDR3 is 13 amino acids long. V was shortened by 6 bases and J by 1 base, with 12 bases between the two germline ends. The germline CDR1 and CDR2 sequences are SQVTM and ANQGSEA. The CDR3 nucleotides read TGCAGCGTACAAGACTACCTCCAAGAGACCCAGTACTTC. Translation: CSVQDYLQETQYF.

V is TRBV29-1 and J is TRBJ2-7; D is perhaps TRBD1 (6 bases). CDR3 size: 13 residues. Germline CDR1 SQVTM, CDR2 ANQGSEA. Trimming left V 6 bases short and J 0 bases short, with 12 bases between. The CDR3 protein is CSVPGHLSYEQYF. The CDR3 bases are TGCAGCGTCCCGGGACACCTCTCCTACGAGCAGTACTTC.

The chain combines TRBV2 with TRBJ2-2; D may match TRBD1 or TRBD2 (7 bases each). The CDR3 contains 16 residues. Per the germline V gene, CDR1 is SNHLY and CDR2 is FYNNEI. Trimming left V 8 bases short and J 1 base short, with 17 bases between. CDR3 sequence reads: CASGYRGLRNTGELFF. CDR3 nucleotide sequence: TGTGCCAGCGGCTACAGGGGACTACGGAACACCGGGGAGCTGTTTTTT.

This clone has a handful of counts. J is TRBJ1-6 and V is TRBV28; 10 bases are a match to TRBD1. After removal of 5 bases from V and 10 bases from J, the junction contained 8 bases not matched to a gene. CDR3 length equals 15 residues. Germline CDR1 is MDHEN and CDR2 is SYDVKM. The CDR3 loop reads CASSPTGQGESPLHF. In DNA form, the CDR3 reads TGTGCCAGCAGTCCCACTGGACAGGGGGAGTCACCCCTCCACTTT.

About this clone: This may come from a read error, since a much larger clone is one base off. This sequence joins TRBV7-9 and TRBJ1-2; D is unclear. CDR3 length equals 12 residues. V lost 3 bases and J 3 bases, leaving 5 bases between the germline ends. Germline assignment: CDR1 SEHNR and CDR2 FQNEAQ (reference sequence). Written as DNA, the CDR3 is TGTGCCAGCAGCTTTGGGGACTATGGCTACACCTTC. It translates to CASSFGDYGYTF.

This rearrangement joins TRBV6-5 to TRBJ1-4, with D unresolved. There are 12 residues in the CDR3. Trimming took 4 bases from V and 5 from J, leaving 5 bases between them. The germline gives CDR1 MNHEY, CDR2 SVGAGI. CDR3 sequence reads: CASSFRNEKLFF. Here the CDR3 DNA reads TGTGCCAGCAGTTTCCGGAATGAAAAACTGTTTTTT.

The gene calls are TRBV4-1 and TRBJ1-1; TRBD1 matches 11 bases. The CDR3 has 14 residues. Germline V lookup: CDR1 MGHRA, CDR2 YSYEKL. The ends lost 3 bases at V and 8 bases at J; junction bases unmatched: 5. The CDR3 nucleotides read TGCGCCAGCAGCCAGGCCGGACAGGGGGCCGAAGCTTTCTTT. As protein: CASSQAGQGAEAFF.

This clone has only one observation. The chain recombines TRBV13 with TRBJ2-5; tentative D call: TRBD2 (6 bases). Per germline, CDR1 PRHDT and CDR2 FYEKMQ (reference sequence). Trimming removed 6 bases at V and 5 bases at J, with 16 bases between. CDR3 length: 14 amino acids. This chain's CDR3 is CASSSTSRLETQYF. CDR3 nucleotides: TGTGCCAGCAGTTCGACTAGTAGGTTGGAGACCCAGTACTTC.

The J gene is TRBJ2-7, the V gene TRBV9, with D possibly being TRBD1 (7 bases). V gave up 0 bases and J gave up 5 bases, with 12 bases separating them. Per the germline V gene, CDR1 is SGDLS and CDR2 is YYNGEE. The CDR3 has 14 amino acids. CDR3 in amino acids: CASSVDRGGDEQYF. DNA for the CDR3: TGTGCCAGCAGCGTAGACAGGGGAGGCGACGAGCAGTACTTC.

The chain carries TRBV27 and TRBJ2-5; 15 nucleotides line up with TRBD2. The CDR3 contains 19 residues. Per germline, CDR1 MNHEY and CDR2 SMNVEV (reference sequence). V lost 6 bases to trimming and J lost 3 bases; unmatched junction nucleotides: 14. Here the CDR3 reads CASSSAIGTSGRLEETQYF. CDR3 DNA: TGTGCCAGCAGCTCAGCGATCGGGACTAGCGGGAGGCTCGAAGAGACCCAGTACTTC.

CDR3 residues: CASSAGQNGGYTF. CDR3 DNA: TGTGCCAGCAGCGCGGGACAAAATGGTGGCTACACCTTC. V and J are TRBV7-3 and TRBJ1-2, with D possibly TRBD1 on 6 matching bases. The CDR3 length is 13 residues. V was shortened by 5 bases and J by 7 bases, with 14 bases between the two germline ends. Germline V gene data show CDR1 as SGHTA and CDR2 as FQGTGA.

The chain links TRBV7-4 to TRBJ2-3, with D unresolved. CDR3 size: 14 residues. CDR1 is SGHVT and CDR2 is SQSDAQ in the germline V gene. V was trimmed by 3 bases and J by 1 base, leaving 8 bases between them. CDR3 residues: CASSFSRGTDTQYF. The CDR3 bases are TGTGCCAGCAGCTTTTCACGGGGCACAGATACGCAGTATTTT.